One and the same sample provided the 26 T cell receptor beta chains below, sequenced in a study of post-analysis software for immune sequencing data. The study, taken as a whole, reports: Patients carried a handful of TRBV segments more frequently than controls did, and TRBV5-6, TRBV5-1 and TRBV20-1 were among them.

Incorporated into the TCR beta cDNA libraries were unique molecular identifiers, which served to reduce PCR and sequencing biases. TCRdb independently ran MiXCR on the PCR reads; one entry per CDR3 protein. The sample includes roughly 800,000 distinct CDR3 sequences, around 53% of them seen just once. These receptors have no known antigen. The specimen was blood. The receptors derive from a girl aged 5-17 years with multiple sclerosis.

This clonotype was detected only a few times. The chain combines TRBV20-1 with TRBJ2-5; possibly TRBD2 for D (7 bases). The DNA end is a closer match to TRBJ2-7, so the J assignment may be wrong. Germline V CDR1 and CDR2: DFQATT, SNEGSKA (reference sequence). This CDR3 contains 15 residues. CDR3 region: CSARAVAGAFNEQYF. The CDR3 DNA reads TGCAGTGCTAGGGCCGTTGCGGGGGCCTTTAACGAGCAGTACTTC.

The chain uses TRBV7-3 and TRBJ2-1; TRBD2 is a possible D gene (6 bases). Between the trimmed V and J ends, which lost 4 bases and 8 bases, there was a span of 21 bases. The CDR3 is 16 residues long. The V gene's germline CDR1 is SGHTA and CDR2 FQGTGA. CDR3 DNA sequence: TGTGCCAGCAGCTCAAGCATCGGGGGAGCTAAGGATGAGCAGTTCTTC. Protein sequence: CASSSSIGGAKDEQFF.

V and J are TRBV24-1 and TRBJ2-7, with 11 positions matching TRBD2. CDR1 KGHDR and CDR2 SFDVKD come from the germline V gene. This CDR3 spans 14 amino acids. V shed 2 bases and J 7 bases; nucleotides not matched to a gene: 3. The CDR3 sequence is CATSDSGTSGEQYF. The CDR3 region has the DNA TGTGCCACCAGTGATTCTGGGACTAGCGGTGAGCAGTACTTC.

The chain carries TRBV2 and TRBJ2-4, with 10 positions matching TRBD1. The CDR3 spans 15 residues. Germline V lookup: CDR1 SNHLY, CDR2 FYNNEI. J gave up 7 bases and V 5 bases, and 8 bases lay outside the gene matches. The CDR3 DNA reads TGTGCCAGCAGTATCCCGGGACAGGGGATTAACATTCAGTACTTC. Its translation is CASSIPGQGINIQYF.

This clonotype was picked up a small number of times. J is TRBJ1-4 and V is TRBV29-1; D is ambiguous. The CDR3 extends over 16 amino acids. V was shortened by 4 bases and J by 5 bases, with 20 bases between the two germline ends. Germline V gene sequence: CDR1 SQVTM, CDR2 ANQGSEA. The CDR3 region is CSVGAGRAESNEKLFF. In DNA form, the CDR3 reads TGCAGCGTTGGGGCCGGTCGTGCGGAATCCAATGAAAAACTGTTTTTT.

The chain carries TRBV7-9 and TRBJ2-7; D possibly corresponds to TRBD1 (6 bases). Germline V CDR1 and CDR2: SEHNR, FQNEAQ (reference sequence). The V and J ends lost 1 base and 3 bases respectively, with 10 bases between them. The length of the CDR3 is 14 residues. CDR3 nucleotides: TGTGCCAGCAGCTTAGAGGCCAGGGGCTACGAGCAGTACTTC. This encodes CASSLEARGYEQYF.

The CDR3 DNA is TGCAGTGCTAGAGGCAAGGTTAACTATGGCTACACCTTC. It encodes CSARGKVNYGYTF. The rearrangement joins TRBV20-1 to TRBJ1-2, with unresolved D. The V and J ends lost 1 base and 1 base respectively, with 7 bases between them. CDR3 length: 13 amino acids. Looked up from germline, CDR1 is DFQATT and CDR2 is SNEGSKA (reference sequence).

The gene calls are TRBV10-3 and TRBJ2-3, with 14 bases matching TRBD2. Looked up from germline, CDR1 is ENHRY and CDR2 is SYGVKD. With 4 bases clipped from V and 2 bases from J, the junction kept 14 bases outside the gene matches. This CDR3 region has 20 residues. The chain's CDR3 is CAISGGEDGTSGSYTDTQYF. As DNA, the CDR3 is TGTGCCATCAGTGGGGGCGAGGACGGGACTAGCGGGAGCTACACAGATACGCAGTATTTT.

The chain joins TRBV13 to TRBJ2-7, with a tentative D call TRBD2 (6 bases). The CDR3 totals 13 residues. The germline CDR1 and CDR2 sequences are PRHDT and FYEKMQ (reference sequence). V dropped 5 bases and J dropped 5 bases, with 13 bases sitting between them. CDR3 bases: TGTGCCAGCAGCCCACGGGGGAAAGACGAGCAGTACTTC. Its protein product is CASSPRGKDEQYF. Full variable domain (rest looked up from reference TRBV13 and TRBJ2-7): AAGVIQSPRHLIKEKRETATLKCYPIPRHDTVYWYQQGPGQDPQFLISFYEKMQSDKGSIPDRFSAQQFSDYHSELNMSSLELGDSALYFCASSPRGKDEQYFGPGTRLTVT.

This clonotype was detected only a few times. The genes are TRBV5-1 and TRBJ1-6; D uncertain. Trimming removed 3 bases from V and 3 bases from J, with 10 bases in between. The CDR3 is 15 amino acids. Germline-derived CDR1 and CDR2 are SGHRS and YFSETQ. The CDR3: CASSSRTDYNSPLHF. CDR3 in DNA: TGCGCCAGCAGCTCGCGGACGGACTATAATTCACCCCTCCACTTT.

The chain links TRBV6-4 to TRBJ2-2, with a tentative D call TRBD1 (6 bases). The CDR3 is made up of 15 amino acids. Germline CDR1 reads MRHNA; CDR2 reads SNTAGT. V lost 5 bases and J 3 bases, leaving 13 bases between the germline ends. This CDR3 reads CASSSQGLDTGELFF. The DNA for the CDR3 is TGTGCCAGCAGTTCACAGGGTCTGGACACCGGGGAGCTGTTTTTT.

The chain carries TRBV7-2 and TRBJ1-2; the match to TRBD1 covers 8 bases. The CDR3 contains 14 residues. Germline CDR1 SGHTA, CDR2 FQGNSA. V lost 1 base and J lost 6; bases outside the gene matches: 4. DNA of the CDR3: TGTGCCAGCAGCTTAGGTGTCAGGGGGCATGGCTACACCTTC. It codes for CASSLGVRGHGYTF.

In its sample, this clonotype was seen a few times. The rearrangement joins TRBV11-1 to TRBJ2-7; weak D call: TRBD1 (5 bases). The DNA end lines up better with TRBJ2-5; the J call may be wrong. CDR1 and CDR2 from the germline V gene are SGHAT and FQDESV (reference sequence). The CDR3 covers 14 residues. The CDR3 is CASSRVAPSGTQYF. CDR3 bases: TGTGCCAGCTCCAGGGTAGCCCCCAGTGGGACCCAGTACTTC.

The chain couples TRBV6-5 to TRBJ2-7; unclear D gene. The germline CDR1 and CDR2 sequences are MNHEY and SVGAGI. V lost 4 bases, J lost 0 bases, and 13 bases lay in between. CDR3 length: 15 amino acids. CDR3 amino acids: CASSFGQLSSYEQYF. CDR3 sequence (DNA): TGTGCCAGCAGTTTTGGGCAGCTGAGCTCCTACGAGCAGTACTTC.

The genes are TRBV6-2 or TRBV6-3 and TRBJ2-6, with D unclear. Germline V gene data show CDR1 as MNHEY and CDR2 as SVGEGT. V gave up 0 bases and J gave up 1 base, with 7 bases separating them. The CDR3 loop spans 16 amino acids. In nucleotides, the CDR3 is TGTGCCAGCAGTTACTCGGAATGGTCTGGGGCCAACGTCCTGACTTTC. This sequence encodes CASSYSEWSGANVLTF.

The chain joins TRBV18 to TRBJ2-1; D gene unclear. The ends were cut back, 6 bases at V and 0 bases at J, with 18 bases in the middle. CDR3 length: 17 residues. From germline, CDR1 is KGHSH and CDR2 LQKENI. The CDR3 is CASSETQAWSSYNEQFF. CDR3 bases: TGTGCCAGCTCGGAGACTCAGGCCTGGAGCTCCTACAATGAGCAGTTCTTC. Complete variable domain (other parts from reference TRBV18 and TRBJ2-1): NAGVMQNPRHLVRRRGQEARLRCSPMKGHSHVYWYRQLPEEGLKFMVYLQKENIIDESGMPKERFSAEFPKEGPSILRIQQVVRGDSAAYFCASSETQAWSSYNEQFFGPGTRLTVL.

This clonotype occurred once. The CDR3 is CASSRRQKTHGYTF. In DNA, the CDR3 is TGTGCCAGTAGTAGACGGCAAAAGACCCATGGCTACACCTTC. The chain uses TRBV19 and TRBJ1-2; no clear D gene. Germline V CDR1 and CDR2: LNHDA, SQIVND (reference sequence). The CDR3 runs 14 residues. Trimming stripped 4 bases from V and 6 bases from J, with 15 bases between.

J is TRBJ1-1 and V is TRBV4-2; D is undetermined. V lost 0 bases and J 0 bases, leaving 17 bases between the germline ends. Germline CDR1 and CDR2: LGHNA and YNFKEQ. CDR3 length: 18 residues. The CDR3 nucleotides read TGTGCCAGCAGCCAAGAGGCGGGTCGAGGACTAATGAACACTGAAGCTTTCTTT. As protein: CASSQEAGRGLMNTEAFF.

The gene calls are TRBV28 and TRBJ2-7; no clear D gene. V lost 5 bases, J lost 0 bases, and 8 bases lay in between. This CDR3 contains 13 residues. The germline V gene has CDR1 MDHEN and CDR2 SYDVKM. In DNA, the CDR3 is TGTGCCAGCAGTCTGTCCCCCTCCTACGAGCAGTACTTC. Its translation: CASSLSPSYEQYF.

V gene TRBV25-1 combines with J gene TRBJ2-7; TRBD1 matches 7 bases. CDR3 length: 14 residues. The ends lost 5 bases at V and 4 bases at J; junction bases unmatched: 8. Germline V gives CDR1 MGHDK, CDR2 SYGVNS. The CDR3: CASSLTGERYEQYF. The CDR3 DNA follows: TGTGCCAGCAGTCTCACAGGGGAGAGGTACGAGCAGTACTTC.

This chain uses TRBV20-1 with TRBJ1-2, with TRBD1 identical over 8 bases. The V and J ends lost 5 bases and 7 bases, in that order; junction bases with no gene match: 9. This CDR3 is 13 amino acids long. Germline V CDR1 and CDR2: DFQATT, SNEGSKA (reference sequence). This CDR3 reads CSAEPQGAPGYTF. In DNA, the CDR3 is TGCAGTGCTGAGCCCCAGGGGGCGCCTGGCTACACCTTC.

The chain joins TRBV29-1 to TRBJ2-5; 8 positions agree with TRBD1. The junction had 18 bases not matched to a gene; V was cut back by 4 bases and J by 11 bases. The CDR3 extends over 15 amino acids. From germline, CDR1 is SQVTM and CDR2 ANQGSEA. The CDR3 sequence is CSVGPEGQGSNEQYF. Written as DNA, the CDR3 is TGCAGCGTTGGCCCGGAAGGACAGGGAAGTAATGAGCAGTACTTC.

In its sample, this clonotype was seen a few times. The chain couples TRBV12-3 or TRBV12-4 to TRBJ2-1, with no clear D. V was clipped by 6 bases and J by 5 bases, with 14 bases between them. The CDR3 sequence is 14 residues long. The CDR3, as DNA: TGTGCCAGCAGCCCCCCTCCCGGCGACAATGAGCAGTTCTTC. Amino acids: CASSPPPGDNEQFF.

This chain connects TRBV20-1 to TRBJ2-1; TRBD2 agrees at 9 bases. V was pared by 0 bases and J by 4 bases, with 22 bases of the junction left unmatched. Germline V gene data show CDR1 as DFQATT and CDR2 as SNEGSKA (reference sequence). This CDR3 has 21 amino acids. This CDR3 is CSARDLGTGGWGGGDYNEQFF. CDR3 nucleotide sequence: TGCAGTGCTAGAGATCTAGGGACCGGCGGATGGGGCGGGGGGGATTACAATGAGCAGTTCTTC.

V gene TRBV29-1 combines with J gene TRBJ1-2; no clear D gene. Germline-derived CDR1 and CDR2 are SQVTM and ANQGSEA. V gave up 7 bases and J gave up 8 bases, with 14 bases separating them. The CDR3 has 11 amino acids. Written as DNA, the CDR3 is TGCAGCGCATACTCCCGCGAGGGCTACACCTTC. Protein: CSAYSREGYTF.

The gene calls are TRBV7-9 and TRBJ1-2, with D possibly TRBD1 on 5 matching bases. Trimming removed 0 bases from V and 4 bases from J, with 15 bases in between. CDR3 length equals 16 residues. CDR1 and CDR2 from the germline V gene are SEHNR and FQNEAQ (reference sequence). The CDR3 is CASSLAGTPIPYGYTF. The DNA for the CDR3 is TGTGCCAGCAGCTTAGCCGGGACTCCAATCCCCTATGGCTACACCTTC.